What follows are 9 T cell receptor beta chains derived from one specimen sequenced in a study of metastatic and nonmetastatic thyroid tumors (dated by TCRdb to the early 2020s). Before undergoing thyroid surgery, none of the patients had been given any kind of treatment. The library was made by PCR. The sample was run on an Illumina HiSeq 4000. TCRdb reran the public reads through fastp at Q25 and MiXCR, keeping productive beta chains. The sample records some 15,000 clones, around 3.9% of which are singletons. The ten largest clones represent less than 30% of the sample. Input material: tumor tissue. The receptor set was obtained from a female donor with papillary thyroid cancer or a benign thyroid nodule (not recorded which). Some clones in this sample may be carry-over from other donors' samples.

This clone was seen at least ten times. V is TRBV29-1 and J is TRBJ1-4; a possible D gene is TRBD1 (5 bases). The germline gives CDR1 SQVTM, CDR2 ANQGSEA. V was shortened by 4 bases and J by 7 bases, with 13 bases between the two germline ends. The CDR3 has 13 amino acids. CDR3 sequence: CSVGGDGGEKLFF. The CDR3 bases are TGCAGCGTTGGGGGGGACGGGGGTGAAAAACTGTTTTTT.

The V gene is TRBV27, the J gene TRBJ1-5; TRBD1 aligns across 9 bases. The length of the CDR3 is 14 residues. The ends lost 4 bases at V and 7 bases at J; junction bases unmatched: 5. The germline CDR1 and CDR2 sequences are MNHEY and SMNVEV (reference sequence). The CDR3 DNA reads as TGTGCCAGCAGTTGGGGACAGGGAGGCCAGCCCCAGCATTTT. Protein product: CASSWGQGGQPQHF.

This clone has more than one count but fewer than ten. V and J are TRBV28 and TRBJ2-7; TRBD2 is a possible D gene (5 bases). The CDR3 is made up of 14 amino acids. The germline V gene has CDR1 MDHEN and CDR2 SYDVKM. V lost 5 bases to trimming and J lost 4 bases, with 15 bases between them. The CDR3 loop reads CASSNLASGYEQYF. For the CDR3, the DNA is TGTGCCAGCAGTAATCTAGCTTCTGGTTACGAGCAGTACTTC.

A few counts support this clone. The chain has TRBV20-1 and TRBJ2-6; D is uncertain. V shed 5 bases and J shed 4 bases, with 15 bases lying between them. This CDR3 has 15 amino acids. Per the germline V gene, CDR1 is DFQATT and CDR2 is SNEGSKA (reference sequence). CDR3 in amino acids: CSARPFTTGANVLTF. The CDR3 region has the DNA TGCAGTGCTCGTCCTTTCACGACCGGGGCCAACGTCCTGACTTTC.

In this sample, this clone is large. V and J are TRBV19 and TRBJ2-7; TRBD1 matches 10 bases. Germline V gene data show CDR1 as LNHDA and CDR2 as SQIVND (reference sequence). V shed 6 bases, J shed 5 bases, and the junction held 7 bases outside the gene matches. The CDR3 sequence is 14 residues long. The CDR3 DNA is TGTGCCAGTAGCCCGGGACAGGGGTACCACGAGCAGTACTTC. It specifies CASSPGQGYHEQYF.

The rearrangement joins TRBV27 to TRBJ2-1, with TRBD2 matching 9 bases. The CDR3 is 17 residues long. Germline V lookup: CDR1 MNHEY, CDR2 SMNVEV (reference sequence). V was clipped by 3 bases and J by 6 bases; unmatched bases: 12. The CDR3 DNA sequence: TGTGCCAGCAGTTTTACGGACCATAGCGGGAGAGGCAATGAGCAGTTCTTC. Protein sequence: CASSFTDHSGRGNEQFF.

This clone showed up just a few times. The chain links TRBV12-3 or TRBV12-4 to TRBJ1-1, with D maybe TRBD1 (5 bases). V was shortened by 4 bases and J by 1 base, with 13 bases between the two germline ends. The CDR3 is made up of 15 amino acids. The CDR3 loop is CASSSIGRGNTEAFF. DNA of the CDR3: TGTGCCAGCAGTTCTATTGGAAGGGGGAACACTGAAGCTTTCTTT.

This chain links TRBV30 with TRBJ2-6; D could derive from TRBD1 or TRBD2 (5 bases each). This CDR3 spans 14 amino acids. Trimming left V 2 bases short and J 2 bases short, with 7 bases between. Germline CDR1 is GTSNPN and CDR2 is SVGIG (reference sequence). CDR3 DNA sequence: TGTGCCTGGAGTCGAGGGGCTGGGGCCAACGTCCTGACTTTC. Amino acid sequence: CAWSRGAGANVLTF.

A few counts support this clone. The CDR3 coding sequence is TGTGCCAGCAGAGTTACAGGGGTGCCCAGAGAGACCCAGTACTTC. Amino acids: CASRVTGVPRETQYF. The chain links TRBV6-1 to TRBJ2-5; 7 bases line up with TRBD1. CDR3 length: 15 residues. The germline gives CDR1 MNHNS, CDR2 SASEGT. V was pared by 6 bases and J by 4 bases, with 11 bases of the junction left unmatched.